The 27 T cell receptor beta chains below all came from one sample that was sequenced in a study of blood T cell repertoires in COVID-19 (dated by TCRdb to 2020 to 2022). Libraries were made using the immunoSEQ multiplex PCR assay. Held by TCRdb, this immuneACCESS table contains in-frame sequences only and omits some clones. Under half of the omission traces to an unresolved V gene where checked; the cause of the rest is unknown. Counted in this sample were about 150,000 clones; 75% to 85% of them appeared once. Approximately 9.4% of the sample lies in the top ten. The sequenced sample consisted of peripheral blood. The receptors were gathered from a woman in her fifties or sixties with acute or convalescent COVID-19.

This chain joins TRBV2 and TRBJ2-5; a possible D gene is TRBD2 (5 bases). CDR3 length: 13 amino acids. Germline V lookup: CDR1 SNHLY, CDR2 FYNNEI. The germline V and J ends were trimmed by 1 base and 3 bases, with 6 bases remaining between them. The CDR3, as DNA: TGTGCCAGCAGTGAAGAGAGGGAAGAGACCCAGTACTTC. It translates to CASSEEREETQYF.

V usage is TRBV5-1 and J usage is TRBJ2-2; D is unclear. The CDR3 contains 14 residues. From germline, CDR1 is SGHRS and CDR2 YFSETQ. V gave up 2 bases and J gave up 1 base, with 6 bases separating them. CDR3 DNA sequence: TGCGCCAGCAGCTTTTCTCGGAACACCGGGGAGCTGTTTTTT. Translating it yields CASSFSRNTGELFF.

The genes are TRBV3-1 (or the pseudogene TRBV3-2) and TRBJ2-7; 7 bases map to TRBD1. This CDR3 region has 12 residues. V was pared by 5 bases and J by 9 bases, with 7 bases of the junction left unmatched. Germline V gene lookup returns CDR1 LGHDT and CDR2 YNNKEL (reference sequence). DNA of the CDR3: TGTGCCAGCAGCAGCCTCCGGGACAGGCAGTACTTC. Translated: CASSSLRDRQYF.

The rearrangement joins TRBV10-2 to TRBJ1-1; 9 positions match TRBD1. From germline, CDR1 is WSHSY and CDR2 SAAADI. CDR3 size: 17 residues. V shed 5 bases, J shed 0 bases, and the junction held 10 bases outside the gene matches. The CDR3 DNA follows: TGCGCCAGCAGTCCCGGGACAGGGATTGGGGTGAACACTGAAGCTTTCTTT. As protein: CASSPGTGIGVNTEAFF.

CDR3 nucleotide sequence: TGTGCCAGCAGCGCTTATAGCGGGGGGCCAGATACGCAGTATTTT. It yields the protein CASSAYSGGPDTQYF. The V gene is TRBV9, the J gene TRBJ2-3; 10 bases agree with TRBD2. The CDR3 extends over 15 amino acids. Germline CDR1 SGDLS, CDR2 YYNGEE. The ends lost 3 bases at V and 4 bases at J; junction bases unmatched: 5.

The chain couples TRBV7-3 to TRBJ2-1, with TRBD2 matching over 7 bases. V trimming: 5 bases; J trimming: 0 bases; junction bases outside the gene matches: 7. Germline V gene lookup returns CDR1 SGHTA and CDR2 FQGTGA. The CDR3 runs 16 residues. The CDR3 loop is CASSRTGLSSYNEQFF. Here the CDR3 DNA reads TGTGCCAGCAGCAGAACGGGACTAAGCTCCTACAATGAGCAGTTCTTC.

The table lists this clone with a count of one. The genes are TRBV10-3 and TRBJ2-7; possibly TRBD1 for D (6 bases). The CDR3 contains 15 residues. V lost 4 bases to trimming and J lost 3 bases, with 16 bases between them. Germline-derived CDR1 and CDR2 are ENHRY and SYGVKD. The CDR3 loop is CAISASQGSLYEQYF. The CDR3 DNA follows: TGTGCCATCAGTGCGAGCCAGGGGAGTCTCTACGAGCAGTACTTC.

This chain connects TRBV20-1 to TRBJ2-3; TRBD2 agrees at 9 bases. Germline V gives CDR1 DFQATT, CDR2 SNEGSKA (reference sequence). Losses at the gene ends were 3 bases for V and 6 bases for J; bases not matched to a gene: 13. This CDR3 is built from 16 residues. CDR3 bases: TGCAGTGCTAGTATGAGGCGGGAGGGAATTCGGGATACGCAGTATTTT. Its protein is CSASMRREGIRDTQYF.

This clone was detected once. V is TRBV7-2 and J is TRBJ2-2; the D is unclear. Germline V gene sequence: CDR1 SGHTA, CDR2 FQGNSA. The CDR3 is 13 amino acids. Trimming stripped 11 bases from V and 3 bases from J, with 13 bases between. The CDR3 coding sequence is TGTGCCTCGGGTGGGTCCTACACCGGGGAGCTGTTTTTT. Its translation is CASGGSYTGELFF.

This clone has a handful of counts. The CDR3 protein is CASSPGGGNQPQHF. The CDR3, as DNA: TGTGCCAGCTCACCAGGGGGCGGCAATCAGCCCCAGCATTTT. The J gene is TRBJ1-5, the V gene TRBV18, with D perhaps matching TRBD1 (6 bases). CDR1 and CDR2 (germline): KGHSH, LQKENI. The V and J ends lost 2 bases and 2 bases respectively, with 7 bases between them. The CDR3 is 14 amino acids.

This clone was detected only once. The chain combines TRBV9 with TRBJ2-1, with 10 nucleotides matching TRBD2. Trimming cost V 0 bases and J 9 bases; bases outside gene matches: 6. The CDR3 has 15 amino acids. Per the germline V gene, CDR1 is SGDLS and CDR2 is YYNGEE. DNA of the CDR3: TGTGCCAGCAGCGTAGGGCTAGCGGGAGTGGCTGAGCAGTTCTTC. This sequence encodes CASSVGLAGVAEQFF.

The rearrangement links TRBV3-1 (or the pseudogene TRBV3-2) to TRBJ1-1; 10 bases match TRBD1. Germline loops: CDR1 LGHDT, CDR2 YNNKEL (reference sequence). The J segment lost 9 bases and the V segment lost 2 bases, leaving 6 bases of the junction unmatched. The CDR3 length is 14 residues. The CDR3 DNA is TGTGCCAGCAGCCAAACTCCGGGACAGGGGAAAGCTTTCTTT. It is translated as CASSQTPGQGKAFF.

The V call is TRBV4-3, the J call TRBJ2-5; TRBD2 agrees at 10 bases. Unmatched junction bases numbered 10, after V lost 0 bases and J lost 9 bases. This CDR3 has 16 amino acids. CDR1 and CDR2 (germline): LGHNA, YSLEER. DNA for the CDR3: TGCGCCAGCAGCCAAGATCTTCAAGCGGGGGGGAGCGCCCAGTACTTC. Translating gives CASSQDLQAGGSAQYF.

This chain connects TRBV28 to TRBJ2-3, with 9 nucleotides matching TRBD2. Trimming at V came to 8 bases and at J to 6 bases, leaving 12 bases not matched to a gene. The germline gives CDR1 MDHEN, CDR2 SYDVKM. This CDR3 contains 15 residues. CDR3 residues: CASSPISGRGDTQYF. Here the CDR3 DNA reads TGTGCCAGCTCCCCCATTAGCGGGAGAGGGGATACGCAGTATTTT.

This chain joins TRBV5-8 and TRBJ1-5; no clear D gene. Per germline, CDR1 SGHTS and CDR2 YDEGEE. The CDR3 loop spans 13 amino acids. The ends were cut back, 5 bases at V and 5 bases at J, with 11 bases in the middle. CDR3 region: CASRRAGHQPQHF. The CDR3 DNA follows: TGTGCCAGCAGGCGGGCAGGTCATCAGCCCCAGCATTTT.

This chain connects TRBV29-1 to TRBJ2-3; 8 bases line up with TRBD2. This CDR3 contains 14 residues. Trimming took 3 bases from V and 2 from J; bases not matched to a gene: 4. Germline V lookup: CDR1 SQVTM, CDR2 ANQGSEA. The CDR3 sequence is CSVEERENTDTQYF. CDR3 DNA: TGCAGCGTTGAGGAGCGGGAGAACACAGATACGCAGTATTTT.

The chain carries TRBV6-4 and TRBJ2-2, with 7 bases that match TRBD1. There are 14 residues in the CDR3. Germline V gives CDR1 MRHNA, CDR2 SNTAGT. V gave up 6 bases and J gave up 2 bases; unmatched junction bases: 3. In DNA, the CDR3 is TGTGCCAGCAGCCGGGACAGAAACACCGGGGAGCTGTTTTTT. Protein product: CASSRDRNTGELFF.

The genes are TRBV7-7 and TRBJ2-5; maybe TRBD1 (5 bases). With 5 bases removed from V and 4 bases from J, the gap between germline ends came to 11 bases. In germline, CDR1 is SSHAT, CDR2 FNYEAQ (reference sequence). The CDR3 has 13 amino acids. The CDR3 nucleotides read TGTGCCAGCAGCACAGGCTTGGGAGAGACCCAGTACTTC. It translates to CASSTGLGETQYF.

The chain is built from TRBV12-5 and TRBJ2-2; weak D call: TRBD1 (6 bases). The CDR3 is 14 residues long. The ends were cut back, 11 bases at V and 2 bases at J, with 15 bases in the middle. Germline assignment: CDR1 LGHNT and CDR2 FRNRAP. The CDR3 DNA sequence: TGTGCTGGACAAGGGGACACCAACACCGGGGAGCTGTTTTTT. Its translation is CAGQGDTNTGELFF.

This clone was seen a single time. As DNA, the CDR3 is TGTGCCAGCAGCTTGGACGCTAGCGGGGCGAACACCGGGGAGCTGTTTTTT. Encoded protein: CASSLDASGANTGELFF. V is TRBV11-2 and J is TRBJ2-2; TRBD2 matches 9 bases. This CDR3 comprises 17 residues. V was pared by 3 bases and J by 0 bases, with 5 bases of the junction left unmatched. Germline-derived CDR1 and CDR2 are SGHAT and FQNNGV.

The rearrangement uses TRBV4-2 and TRBJ2-3; weak D call: TRBD1 (6 bases). The CDR3 loop spans 16 amino acids. Germline CDR1 and CDR2: LGHNA and YNFKEQ. Trimming removed 0 bases at V and 6 bases at J, with 16 bases between. CDR3 loop: CASSQEAGVSSDTQYF. The CDR3, as DNA: TGTGCCAGCAGCCAAGAGGCAGGGGTGTCGTCCGATACGCAGTATTTT.

The chain uses TRBV3-1 (or the pseudogene TRBV3-2) and TRBJ1-1; a possible D gene is TRBD1 (6 bases). The CDR3 extends over 12 amino acids. The V end was cut by 4 bases, the J end by 7 bases, with 10 bases between. The V gene's germline CDR1 is LGHDT and CDR2 YNNKEL (reference sequence). The CDR3 DNA reads as TGTGCCAGCAGCCTTCTCAGGGGTGAAGCTTTCTTT. It encodes CASSLLRGEAFF.

V gene TRBV10-3 combines with J gene TRBJ2-2; 12 positions match TRBD2. Germline V lookup: CDR1 ENHRY, CDR2 SYGVKD. V trimming: 7 bases; J trimming: 6 bases; junction bases outside the gene matches: 9. The CDR3 runs to 16 residues. The DNA for the CDR3 is TGTGCCATCACGTCTAGCGGGGGGGCCTACGCCGGGGAGCTGTTTTTT. Residues: CAITSSGGAYAGELFF.

V gene TRBV5-3 combines with J gene TRBJ1-5; TRBD1 might be the D (5 bases). TRBV5-3 is an ORF, and what it does is uncertain. The CDR3 has 15 residues. With 1 base removed from V and 6 bases from J, the gap between germline ends came to 14 bases. The CDR3 here is CARSLSGILLQPQHF. Written as DNA, the CDR3 is TGTGCCAGAAGCTTGTCAGGGATTCTTCTTCAGCCCCAGCATTTT.

The DNA for the CDR3 is TGTGCCAGCAGCGTGGCCAGGGGGACTGAAGCTTTCTTT. Encoded protein: CASSVARGTEAFF. This rearrangement joins TRBV9 to TRBJ1-1, with 7 bases identical to TRBD1. The V gene's germline CDR1 is SGDLS and CDR2 YYNGEE. Unmatched junction bases numbered 3, after V lost 2 bases and J lost 5 bases. The CDR3 covers 13 residues.

The chain joins TRBV4-3 to TRBJ2-1; the D is unclear. The ends were cut back, 1 base at V and 9 bases at J, with 16 bases in the middle. From germline, CDR1 is LGHNA and CDR2 YSLEER. The CDR3 consists of 15 residues. CDR3 coding DNA: TGCGCCAGCAGCCAAGGGAGTGGCTACTCCGGTGAGCAGTTCTTC. Its translation: CASSQGSGYSGEQFF.

This sequence joins TRBV7-2 and TRBJ1-2; D uncertain. The length of the CDR3 is 15 residues. Trimming left V 1 base short and J 1 base short, with 10 bases between. Per the germline V gene, CDR1 is SGHTA and CDR2 is FQGNSA. CDR3 coding DNA: TGTGCCAGCAGCTTAGGGCCTGGGCATAACTATGGCTACACCTTC. It specifies CASSLGPGHNYGYTF.